The 20 T cell receptor beta chains reported below all come from one sample, sequenced in a study of shared clonotypes between healthy human individuals. In the naive CD8 group, cells lacked CD45RO and were positively selected for CCR7, so terminally differentiated effector memory CD45RA+ cells were left out. The protocol was immunoSEQ multiplex PCR, while the TCRdb copy is restricted to in-frame clones and leaves out a portion. The sample includes around 2.1 million clones, about 93% of them seen just once. The specimen sequenced was naive CD8+ T cells from PBMCs. These receptors all stem from a man in his late teens or twenties in good health. Some clones in this sample may be carry-over from other donors' samples.

The chain employs TRBV15 and TRBJ2-3, with D hard to call. V lost 5 bases and J 5 bases, leaving 23 bases between the germline ends. Germline assignment: CDR1 LNHNV and CDR2 YYDKDF (reference sequence). The CDR3 totals 17 residues. The CDR3 DNA reads TGTGCCACCAGCCGAGCCCCAACACCCCACTCGGGAGATACGCAGTATTTT. As protein: CATSRAPTPHSGDTQYF.

The chain couples TRBV29-1 to TRBJ1-1; 7 nucleotides line up with TRBD1. The junction had 6 bases not matched to a gene; V was cut back by 2 bases and J by 6 bases. The length of the CDR3 is 13 residues. Germline values: CDR1 SQVTM, CDR2 ANQGSEA. In DNA form, the CDR3 reads TGCAGCGTTGAATGGGACAGAGGTCCTGAAGCTTTCTTT. This gives the protein CSVEWDRGPEAFF.

This clone has only a few counts. This chain uses TRBV18 with TRBJ1-1; D unclear. V was clipped by 2 bases and J by 4 bases, with 14 bases between them. Germline CDR1 KGHSH, CDR2 LQKENI. The CDR3 length is 15 residues. This CDR3 reads CASSPSSERATEAFF. For the CDR3, the DNA is TGTGCCAGCTCACCATCATCTGAGCGTGCCACTGAAGCTTTCTTT.

The CDR3 sequence: CASSPMGGAGTEAFF. CDR3 DNA: TGCGCCAGCAGCCCAATGGGGGGTGCTGGCACTGAAGCTTTCTTT. V gene TRBV4-1 combines with J gene TRBJ1-1; D possibly corresponds to TRBD1 (5 bases). CDR1 is MGHRA and CDR2 is YSYEKL in the germline V gene. CDR3 length: 15 amino acids. V lost 4 bases and J 4 bases, leaving 16 bases between the germline ends.

The V and J genes are TRBV7-4 and TRBJ2-1; tentative D call: TRBD2 (5 bases). The CDR3 loop spans 16 amino acids. Trimming shortened V by 5 bases and J by 5 bases, and 19 bases separated the two germline ends. Germline V gene data show CDR1 as SGHVT and CDR2 as SQSDAQ. The CDR3 here is CASSENRDLVDNEQFF. In DNA, the CDR3 is TGTGCCAGCAGCGAGAACCGGGATTTGGTCGACAATGAGCAGTTCTTC.

The V and J genes are TRBV4-1 and TRBJ2-1, with 12 bases aligning to TRBD2. The trim removed 2 bases at V and 2 bases at J, leaving 10 bases unmatched. The germline CDR1 and CDR2 sequences are MGHRA and YSYEKL. This CDR3 contains 19 residues. The DNA for the CDR3 is TGCGCCAGCAGCCAACGGTGGGGACTAGCGGGTCACACCTACAATGAGCAGTTCTTC. The encoded protein is CASSQRWGLAGHTYNEQFF.

A remark on this clone: This same CDR3 is encoded by further DNA sequences in the sample. DNA for the CDR3: TGCGCCAGCAGCCCTGGGACTTCTTACAATGAGCAGTTCTTC. This codes for CASSPGTSYNEQFF. The chain links TRBV5-1 to TRBJ2-1; tentatively, D is TRBD2 (6 bases). V lost 4 bases and J lost 4, with 12 bases in between. CDR3 size: 14 residues. In germline, CDR1 is SGHRS, CDR2 YFSETQ.

This chain joins TRBV27 and TRBJ2-1; D not certain. Germline assignment: CDR1 MNHEY and CDR2 SMNVEV (reference sequence). The CDR3 consists of 13 residues. V lost 11 bases and J lost 8, with 19 bases in between. CDR3 nucleotide sequence: TGTGCCTCCTCCGGCCGTAACCCCGATGAGCAGTTCTTC. Its translation: CASSGRNPDEQFF.

This chain's CDR3 is CATSRAAGRLYEQYF. As DNA, the CDR3 is TGTGCCACCAGCAGAGCAGCAGGACGCCTTTACGAGCAGTACTTC. This chain uses TRBV15 with TRBJ2-7; unclear D gene. The length of the CDR3 is 15 residues. With 1 base removed from V and 4 bases from J, the gap between germline ends came to 14 bases. CDR1 is LNHNV and CDR2 is YYDKDF in the germline V gene (reference sequence).

For the CDR3, the DNA is TGTGCCAGCAGCTTAGTGGAGAGGACCTACAACAATGAGCAGTTCTTC. This gives the protein CASSLVERTYNNEQFF. The V and J genes are TRBV7-9 and TRBJ2-1; no clear D. CDR1 and CDR2 from the germline V gene are SEHNR and FQNEAQ (reference sequence). The CDR3 has 16 amino acids. Trimming stripped 1 base from V and 5 bases from J, with 15 bases between.

The gene calls are TRBV27 and TRBJ1-1; the match to TRBD1 covers 7 bases. With V trimmed by 2 bases and J by 0 bases, 3 bases remained unmatched. The CDR3 runs to 15 residues. Germline values: CDR1 MNHEY, CDR2 SMNVEV (reference sequence). This CDR3 reads CASSLVTGVNTEAFF. As DNA, the CDR3 is TGTGCCAGCAGTTTAGTAACAGGGGTGAACACTGAAGCTTTCTTT.

The V call is TRBV27, the J call TRBJ2-5, with 10 bases lining up with TRBD2. Germline values: CDR1 MNHEY, CDR2 SMNVEV (reference sequence). The V gene end was trimmed by 5 bases and the J gene end by 1 base; junction bases not matched to a gene: 7. This CDR3 region has 16 residues. Written as DNA, the CDR3 is TGTGCCAGCAGTCCCGAACTAGCGGGGTCCCAAGAGACCCAGTACTTC. Protein: CASSPELAGSQETQYF.

The CDR3 DNA reads as TGTGCCAGCAGTGAGGGGTCTTGGGTGACCGTAGGTGGCTACACCTTC. Its translation is CASSEGSWVTVGGYTF. The genes are TRBV6-1 and TRBJ1-2; D remains ambiguous. Germline CDR1 is MNHNS and CDR2 is SASEGT. CDR3 length equals 16 residues. V was trimmed by 3 bases and J by 7 bases, leaving 21 bases between them.

The chain recombines TRBV27 with TRBJ1-5, with D tentatively TRBD1 (5 bases). Deletions cut 5 bases from V and 4 bases from J, with 24 bases between. CDR3 length equals 18 residues. CDR1 and CDR2 from the germline V gene are MNHEY and SMNVEV (reference sequence). This CDR3 is CASSPQDGLKGPNQPQHF. For the CDR3, the DNA is TGTGCCAGCAGTCCACAGGATGGACTCAAAGGCCCTAATCAGCCCCAGCATTTT.

J is TRBJ2-1 and V is TRBV5-6, with TRBD2 matching 14 bases. The V gene end was trimmed by 1 base and the J gene end by 4 bases; junction bases not matched to a gene: 7. Germline V gene sequence: CDR1 SGHDT, CDR2 YYEEEE. This CDR3 comprises 18 residues. As DNA, the CDR3 is TGTGCCAGCAGCTTGAGACTAGCGGGAGGGCCCGAATACAATGAGCAGTTCTTC. It encodes CASSLRLAGGPEYNEQFF.

J is TRBJ2-7 and V is TRBV10-2; 7 nucleotides align to TRBD1. V dropped 5 bases and J dropped 1; count of bases not matched to a gene: 5. Germline lookup yields CDR1 WSHSY and CDR2 SAAADI. The CDR3 runs 14 residues. In DNA, the CDR3 is TGCGCCAGCAGTTTTCTGGGACAGTCCTACGAGCAGTACTTC. This gives the protein CASSFLGQSYEQYF.

V is TRBV7-6 and J is TRBJ2-5; no clear D. Germline V gene lookup returns CDR1 SGHVS and CDR2 FNYEAQ. Trimming shortened V by 5 bases and J by 2 bases, and 9 bases separated the two germline ends. The CDR3 runs 13 residues. CDR3: CASSRDPQETQYF. The CDR3 nucleotides read TGTGCCAGCAGCCGCGACCCGCAAGAGACCCAGTACTTC.

About this clone: The sample holds other DNA sequences that translate to the same CDR3. This chain links TRBV6-5 with TRBJ1-1; D is ambiguous. The V gene lost 1 base and the J gene lost 2 bases, with 5 bases spanning the gap. CDR1 is MNHEY, CDR2 SVGAGI, per germline. The CDR3 contains 13 residues. CDR3 sequence reads: CASSYFGNTEAFF. The CDR3 bases are TGTGCCAGCAGTTACTTCGGAAACACTGAAGCTTTCTTT.

The genes are TRBV20-1 and TRBJ2-7; 11 positions agree with TRBD2. Germline CDR1 and CDR2: DFQATT and SNEGSKA (reference sequence). V shed 6 bases, J shed 11 bases, and the junction held 6 bases outside the gene matches. The CDR3 runs to 11 residues. The CDR3 loop reads CSARTSGYKYF. The CDR3 DNA is TGCAGTGCAAGGACTAGCGGGTACAAGTACTTC.

The CDR3 DNA follows: TGTGCCAGCAGTTCCGGGACGAAAAGAACAGATACGCAGTATTTT. It specifies CASSSGTKRTDTQYF. V gene TRBV27 combines with J gene TRBJ2-3, with D perhaps TRBD1 or TRBD2 (5 bases each). Trimming left V 4 bases short and J 3 bases short, with 14 bases between. This CDR3 has 15 residues. CDR1 MNHEY and CDR2 SMNVEV come from the germline V gene (reference sequence).